The sequence of this T cell receptor beta chain was determined in a study of T cell responses to AZD1222 COVID-19 vaccine. The length of the CDR3 is 15 residues. CDR1 LNHNV and CDR2 YYDKDF come from the germline V gene (reference sequence). V dropped 3 bases and J dropped 4; count of bases not matched to a gene: 7. The assay was immunoSEQ multiplex PCR, and TCRdb's table has in-frame clones only and misses some. The table includes 120,000 to 150,000 clones, 85% to 95% detected once. Sample: peripheral blood, taken on day 0 of MenACWY control vaccination. The receptor was derived from an adult in good health. The genes are TRBV15 and TRBJ2-5; 8 bases fit TRBD2. The CDR3 DNA follows: TGTGCCACCAGCAGCCCGGGACTAGGAGGAGAGACCCAGTACTTC. Translation gives CATSSPGLGGETQYF. Looking up the rest from reference TRBV15 and TRBJ2-5 gives the full variable domain: DAMVIQNPRYQVTQFGKPVTLSCSQTLNHNVMYWYQQKSSQAPKLLFHYYDKDFNNEADTPDNFQSRRPNTSFCFLDIRSPGLGDTAMYLCATSSPGLGGETQYFGPGTRLLVL.